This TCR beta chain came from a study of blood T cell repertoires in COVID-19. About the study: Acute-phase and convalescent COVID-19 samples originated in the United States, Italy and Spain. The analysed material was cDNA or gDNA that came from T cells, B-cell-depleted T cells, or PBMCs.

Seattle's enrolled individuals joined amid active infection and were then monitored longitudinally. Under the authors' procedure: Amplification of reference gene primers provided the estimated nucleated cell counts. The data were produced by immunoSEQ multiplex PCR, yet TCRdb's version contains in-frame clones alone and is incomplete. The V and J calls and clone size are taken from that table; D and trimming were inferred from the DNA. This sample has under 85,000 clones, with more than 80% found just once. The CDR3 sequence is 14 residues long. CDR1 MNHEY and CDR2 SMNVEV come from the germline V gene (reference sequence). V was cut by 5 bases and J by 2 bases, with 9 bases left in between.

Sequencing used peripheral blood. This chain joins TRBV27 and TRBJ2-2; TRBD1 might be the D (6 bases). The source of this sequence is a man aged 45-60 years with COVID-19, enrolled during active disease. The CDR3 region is CASSADRNTGELFF. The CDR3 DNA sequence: TGTGCCAGCAGTGCGGACAGAAACACCGGGGAGCTGTTTTTT.